A selection of T cell receptor beta chains follows, all from one sample in a study of T cells in Graves' hyperthyroidism and ophthalmopathy. TCRdb ran MiXCR on the multiplex PCR reads and lists one entry per CDR3 protein. The data show approximately 620,000 distinct CDR3 sequences, more than 15% seen once. The sample taken for sequencing was blood. The receptor set was obtained from a woman aged 40 to 55 with Graves' ophthalmopathy. The CDR3 runs from the conserved cysteine through the conserved F or W. A D gene is named only where the DNA matches it firmly.

>TRBD1|15|TRBJ1-1|TRBV5-1
CASSLTTGVNTEAFF
>-|15|TRBJ1-5|TRBV6-4
CASSISGEGNQPQHF
>-|15|TRBJ2-3|TRBV5-1
CASSFRGYSTDTQYF
>-|11|TRBJ2-3|TRBV20-1
CSARNRDTQYF
>TRBD1|15|TRBJ2-7|TRBV5-1
CASSSGQGLQGEQYF
>-|15|TRBJ2-4|TRBV6-1
CASSEVGDFKNIQYF
>TRBD2|19|TRBJ2-1|TRBV20-1
CSARVWTSGFSSSYNEQFF
>-|14|TRBJ2-3|TRBV20-1
CSASGRSGTDTQYF
>-|15|TRBJ2-3|TRBV6-5
CASTQMRGSTDTQYF
>-|11|TRBJ2-1|TRBV30
CAWSVRLGQFF
>-|15|TRBJ2-6|TRBV12-3/TRBV12-4
CASTWGSSGANVLTF
>-|15|TRBJ2-7|TRBV6-6
CASSYSGTRGYEQYF
>TRBD1|16|TRBJ1-3|TRBV6-1
CAISETGQYAGNTIYF
>-|17|TRBJ2-3|TRBV9
CASSEELLASSTDTQYF
>-|15|TRBJ2-3|TRBV14
CASSQQRTSTDTQYF
>-|15|TRBJ2-1|TRBV2
CASSDHRVTYNEQFF
>-|13|TRBJ1-1|TRBV6-2/TRBV6-3
CASSYSYSSEAFF
>-|15|TRBJ2-5|TRBV28
CASSLDRDPQETQYF
>-|17|TRBJ2-2|TRBV11-2
CASSLAPGAVNTGELFF
>-|14|TRBJ2-2|TRBV30
CAWSAGLNTGELFF
>TRBD2|13|TRBJ2-1|TRBV19
CASSVLAGGEQFF
>TRBD2|12|TRBJ2-3|TRBV2
CASKGEGDTQYF
>-|15|TRBJ2-5|TRBV12-3/TRBV12-4
CASSLGVSPQETQYF
>-|12|TRBJ1-5|TRBV19
CASSSGYQPQHF
>TRBD1|15|TRBJ2-2|TRBV11-2
CASSPGTDYTGELFF
>-|14|TRBJ2-1|TRBV24-1
CATSAPVGGGEQFF
>-|14|TRBJ1-4|TRBV15
CATSPLVLGAKLFF
>-|16|TRBJ1-2|TRBV5-1
CASSLAPGVGTYGYTF
>-|12|TRBJ2-4|TRBV9
CASSGTKNIQYF
>-|16|TRBJ2-6|TRBV12-3/TRBV12-4
CASSGNRGTGANVLTF
>-|14|TRBJ2-3|TRBV20-1
CSARDSPPSDTQYF
>-|15|TRBJ2-2|TRBV2
CASTGKGSNTGELFF
>TRBD1|14|TRBJ1-6|TRBV2
CASSRQGYNSPLHF
>TRBD1|13|TRBJ1-2|TRBV6-1
CASRQGGGYGYTF
>-|15|TRBJ2-3|TRBV11-2
CAGSLGGASTDTQYF
>TRBD2|17|TRBJ2-3|TRBV5-6
CASSLTSGSSSTDTQYF
>-|11|TRBJ2-3|TRBV30
CVGGRTDTQYF
>TRBD1|13|TRBJ1-2|TRBV2
CASKPGQDYGYTF